Listed here are 32 T cell receptor beta chains from one sample, sequenced in a study of T cells after yellow fever vaccination. TCRdb ran MiXCR on the 5' RACE reads and lists one entry per CDR3 protein. The repertoire holds around 26,000 distinct CDR3 sequences, with 3% to 4% as singletons. This material consisted of PBMCs, either bulk or a sorted T-cell subset (CD4+, CD8+, memory, or dextramer-sorted; not recorded which), taken roughly seven weeks after the first yellow fever vaccination. The receptors were sampled from a young man who received the YFV17D yellow fever vaccine.

This clonotype was picked up many times. Since no conserved phenylalanine or tryptophan closes the CDR3, a read error is the likely cause. The DNA is omitted, as the CDR3 cannot be located on it reliably, and the CDR3 follows TCRdb's listing. The chain joins TRBV7-3 to TRBJ1-6; the D call in the table, TRBD1, was not verified against the DNA. The CDR3 is 14 amino acids long, termini counted. From germline, CDR1 is SGHTA and CDR2 FQGTGA. This chain's CDR3 is CASSLVFGLRVRLV.

This clonotype was observed at least ten times. The CDR3 sequence is CAWSARTAYGYTF. In nucleotides, the CDR3 is TGTGCCTGGAGTGCCCGGACAGCCTATGGCTACACCTTC. The gene calls are TRBV30 and TRBJ1-2; a possible D gene is TRBD1 (6 bases). The V end was cut by 1 base, the J end by 4 bases, with 10 bases between. The CDR3 runs to 13 residues. Germline loops: CDR1 GTSNPN, CDR2 SVGIG (reference sequence).

This clonotype was observed many times. The V call is TRBV6-2 or TRBV6-3, the J call TRBJ2-5; a weak D match, TRBD2 (7 bases). CDR3 length: 13 residues. The germline gives CDR1 MNHEY, CDR2 SVGEGT. V dropped 10 bases and J dropped 5 bases, with 17 bases sitting between them. The CDR3 reads CATLRGGGETQYF. The CDR3 bases are TGTGCCACCCTTCGCGGGGGCGGTGAGACCCAGTACTTC.

Details on this clonotype: This may come from a read error, since a much larger clone is one base off. The chain joins TRBV12-3 or TRBV12-4 to TRBJ1-5, with a tentative D call TRBD1 (5 bases). The CDR3 contains 13 residues. CDR3 amino acids: CASTLTAGQPQHF. Written as DNA, the CDR3 is TGTGCCAGCACTTTAACGGCAGGGCAGCCCCAGCATTTT.

This clonotype was detected many times. The V and J genes are TRBV20-1 and TRBJ2-6, with 7 bases identical to TRBD2. This CDR3 is 16 amino acids long. Germline trimming cut 3 bases from V and 0 bases from J; bases unmatched to any gene: 5. The germline CDR1 and CDR2 sequences are DFQATT and SNEGSKA (reference sequence). The CDR3: CSARGGSPSGANVLTF. CDR3 coding DNA: TGCAGTGCTAGGGGGGGGAGCCCCTCTGGGGCCAACGTCCTGACTTTC.

This clonotype has ten or more counts. CDR3 residues: CASSPPPPGELFF. The CDR3 bases are TGTGCCAGCTCACCACCCCCCCCGGGGGAGCTGTTTTTT. This rearrangement joins TRBV18 to TRBJ2-2; D is unresolved. The CDR3 contains 13 residues. Trimming took off 0 bases at V and 8 bases at J, with 7 bases between the two ends. Germline V CDR1 and CDR2: KGHSH, LQKENI.

This clonotype appeared many times. The V gene is TRBV7-3, the J gene TRBJ2-3, with 10 bases matching TRBD1. There are 15 residues in the CDR3. Germline trimming cut 3 bases from V and 6 bases from J; bases unmatched to any gene: 6. Germline loops: CDR1 SGHTA, CDR2 FQGTGA. The CDR3: CASSLGTGAGDTQYF. CDR3 nucleotides: TGTGCCAGCAGCTTGGGGACAGGGGCGGGGGATACGCAGTATTTT.

This clonotype was detected many times. This rearrangement joins TRBV5-1 to TRBJ2-2; 8 bases agree with TRBD1. The CDR3 contains 17 residues. The V gene end was trimmed by 4 bases and the J gene end by 0 bases; junction bases not matched to a gene: 8. Germline loops: CDR1 SGHRS, CDR2 YFSETQ. CDR3 DNA sequence: TGCGCCAGCAGCCCCGGGACAGGCGCCACGAACACCGGGGAGCTGTTTTTT. Translated: CASSPGTGATNTGELFF.

In this sample, this clonotype turned up many times. As DNA, the CDR3 is TGCGCCAGCAGCCAAGATCGGGGGAAGGCCCAGCATTTT. Encoded protein: CASSQDRGKAQHF. V gene TRBV4-3 combines with J gene TRBJ1-5; possible D gene TRBD1, 5 bases. Trimming removed 0 bases from V and 11 bases from J, with 11 bases in between. This CDR3 spans 13 amino acids. Germline V gives CDR1 LGHNA, CDR2 YSLEER.

This clonotype was recorded at least ten times. The chain couples TRBV20-1 to TRBJ1-4; D is ambiguous. The V gene lost 5 bases and the J gene lost 8 bases, with 15 bases spanning the gap. Germline assignment: CDR1 DFQATT and CDR2 SNEGSKA (reference sequence). This CDR3 comprises 13 residues. The CDR3 is CSAHEPRQEKLFF. CDR3 coding DNA: TGCAGTGCTCACGAACCTAGGCAGGAAAAACTGTTTTTT.

The sample holds many counts of this clonotype. The chain joins TRBV5-1 to TRBJ2-3, with 7 bases that match TRBD2. V gave up 6 bases and J gave up 0 bases; unmatched junction bases: 4. Germline values: CDR1 SGHRS, CDR2 YFSETQ. The CDR3 runs 14 residues. CDR3 protein: CASNRGGSTDTQYF. The CDR3 DNA follows: TGCGCCAGCAATAGGGGAGGGAGCACAGATACGCAGTATTTT.

Many counts were recorded for this clonotype. The chain carries TRBV5-4 and TRBJ2-1; no reliable D call. V lost 1 base and J 2 bases, leaving 7 bases between the germline ends. CDR3 length: 14 amino acids. Germline V CDR1 and CDR2: SGHNT, YYREEE (reference sequence). The CDR3 loop reads CASSLRTTYNEQFF. The CDR3 DNA reads as TGTGCCAGCAGCTTGAGGACGACCTACAATGAGCAGTTCTTC. Using reference TRBV5-4 and TRBJ2-1 for the parts outside the CDR3, the full variable domain is ETGVTQSPTHLIKTRGQQVTLRCSSQSGHNTVSWYQQALGQGPQFIFQYYREEENGRGNFPPRFSGLQFPNYSSELNVNALELDDSALYLCASSLRTTYNEQFFGPGTRLTVL.

This clonotype was counted ten times or more. This chain connects TRBV15 to TRBJ1-6; D uncertain. Trimming pared 0 bases from V and 2 bases from J, leaving 5 bases between. The CDR3 spans 15 residues. CDR1 and CDR2 (germline): LNHNV, YYDKDF (reference sequence). CDR3 bases: TGTGCCACCAGCAGAGATCTCACCTATAATTCACCCCTCCACTTT. Amino acid sequence: CATSRDLTYNSPLHF.

This clonotype was counted many times. The chain recombines TRBV9 with TRBJ1-2; D might be TRBD1 (5 bases). The CDR3 runs to 13 residues. Per the germline V gene, CDR1 is SGDLS and CDR2 is YYNGEE. With 3 bases removed from V and 6 bases from J, the gap between germline ends came to 12 bases. CDR3 loop: CASSAGRSHGYTF. The CDR3 DNA follows: TGTGCCAGCAGCGCGGGACGAAGCCATGGCTACACCTTC.

In this sample, this clonotype turned up many times. The chain combines TRBV4-3 with TRBJ1-1; no clear D. The CDR3 length is 14 residues. Germline CDR1 LGHNA, CDR2 YSLEER. Trimming took off 4 bases at V and 1 base at J, with 10 bases between the two ends. CDR3 nucleotide sequence: TGCGCCAGCAGCCGCCATACTTCGAACACTGAAGCTTTCTTT. Protein sequence: CASSRHTSNTEAFF.

This clonotype was observed at least ten times. The chain recombines TRBV5-1 with TRBJ1-6; TRBD1 agrees at 7 bases. This CDR3 comprises 14 residues. The germline V gene has CDR1 SGHRS and CDR2 YFSETQ. The ends lost 0 bases at V and 9 bases at J; junction bases unmatched: 3. Here the CDR3 reads CASSLGQGGSPLHF. The CDR3, as DNA: TGCGCCAGCAGCTTGGGACAGGGTGGTTCACCCCTCCACTTT.

V usage is TRBV3-1 and J usage is TRBJ2-3, with 7 bases lining up with TRBD1. V trimming: 11 bases; J trimming: 5 bases; junction bases outside the gene matches: 16. CDR3 size: 15 residues. The germline V gene encodes CDR1 LGHDT and CDR2 YNNKEL (reference sequence). The CDR3 here is CASCTRTGKGDTQYF. CDR3 DNA sequence: TGTGCCTCCTGCACGCGGACAGGAAAGGGAGATACGCAGTATTTT.

This clonotype was observed at least ten times. The V gene is TRBV5-1, the J gene TRBJ2-5; D is possibly TRBD1 (5 bases). Between the trimmed V and J ends, which lost 0 bases and 4 bases, there was a span of 19 bases. CDR1 is SGHRS, CDR2 YFSETQ, per germline. The CDR3 consists of 17 residues. CDR3: CASSLGTRAGNGETQYF. The DNA for the CDR3 is TGCGCCAGCAGCTTGGGGACCCGGGCAGGGAACGGAGAGACCCAGTACTTC.

This clonotype was detected many times. The J gene is TRBJ2-7, the V gene TRBV20-1; 7 bases line up with TRBD2. The germline V gene encodes CDR1 DFQATT and CDR2 SNEGSKA (reference sequence). The junction had 7 bases not matched to a gene; V was cut back by 7 bases and J by 7 bases. The CDR3 has 11 amino acids. The CDR3 DNA follows: TGCAGTGGTGGACTAGGCGGGGAGCAGTACTTC. Its translation: CSGGLGGEQYF.

This clonotype was seen many times. This rearrangement joins TRBV20-1 to TRBJ2-1, with TRBD1 matching over 8 bases. The CDR3 is 13 residues long. Per the germline V gene, CDR1 is DFQATT and CDR2 is SNEGSKA (reference sequence). This chain's CDR3 is CSPTGGPYNEQFF. In DNA form, the CDR3 reads TGCAGCCCAACAGGGGGACCCTACAATGAGCAGTTCTTC.

Many counts were recorded for this clonotype. The V call is TRBV12-3 or TRBV12-4, the J call TRBJ1-1; D is undetermined. This CDR3 spans 15 amino acids. V lost 2 bases, J lost 1 base, and 11 bases lay in between. The CDR3 here is CASSLWAGRNTEAFF. Here the CDR3 DNA reads TGTGCCAGCAGTTTATGGGCGGGGAGGAACACTGAAGCTTTCTTT.

The table lists this clonotype with many counts. The chain employs TRBV29-1 and TRBJ1-2; 7 nucleotides match TRBD1. The CDR3 extends over 15 amino acids. Germline-derived CDR1 and CDR2 are SQVTM and ANQGSEA. Trimming at V came to 8 bases and at J to 11 bases, leaving 23 bases not matched to a gene. Here the CDR3 DNA reads TGCAGCCCACGCCCTTGGGGACAGCGGATTCGTGGGTACACCTTC. Protein product: CSPRPWGQRIRGYTF.

This clonotype was seen at least ten times. The CDR3 bases are TGTGCCAGCAGTCCCGGGACAGGGGGGAACACTGAAGCTTTCTTT. Protein sequence: CASSPGTGGNTEAFF. The J gene is TRBJ1-1, the V gene TRBV12-3 or TRBV12-4; the match to TRBD1 covers 11 bases. CDR3 length: 15 residues. J lost 1 base, V lost 5 bases, and 3 bases had no gene match.

This clonotype ranks as medium-sized (0.01 to 0.1%). This sequence joins TRBV5-5 and TRBJ2-1, with unresolved D. The length of the CDR3 is 14 residues. The germline V gene has CDR1 SGHKS and CDR2 YYEKEE (reference sequence). The V gene lost 1 base and the J gene lost 0 bases, with 5 bases spanning the gap. The CDR3 coding sequence is TGTGCCAGCAGCTTGCCAAGCTCCTACAATGAGCAGTTCTTC. It codes for CASSLPSSYNEQFF.

Ten or more counts support this clonotype. The V gene is TRBV7-2, the J gene TRBJ2-2; 9 bases line up with TRBD2. This CDR3 region has 15 residues. The trim removed 4 bases at V and 4 bases at J, leaving 4 bases unmatched. Per the germline V gene, CDR1 is SGHTA and CDR2 is FQGNSA. For the CDR3, the DNA is TGTGCCAGCAGCTCCGGCGGGGGGGTCACCGGGGAGCTGTTTTTT. Translation: CASSSGGGVTGELFF.

Remarks on this clonotype: This may arise from a read error, as a much more abundant clone is one base away. The chain uses TRBV20-1 and TRBJ2-1; 7 nucleotides align to TRBD2. Germline loops: CDR1 DFQATT, CDR2 SNEGSKA (reference sequence). The CDR3 is made up of 16 amino acids. The CDR3 here is CSATTQRGSSYKEQFF. DNA for the CDR3: TGCAGTGCGACCACCCAGCGGGGAAGCTCCTACAAGGAGCAGTTCTTC.

This clonotype was counted ten times or more. The chain combines TRBV3-1 with TRBJ1-2; unclear D gene. V was trimmed by 10 bases and J by 2 bases, leaving 11 bases between them. The CDR3 consists of 12 residues. Per the germline V gene, CDR1 is LGHDT and CDR2 is YNNKEL (reference sequence). As DNA, the CDR3 is TGTGCCACCAGTTTCGGGAACTATGGCTACACCTTC. Translating gives CATSFGNYGYTF.

This clonotype has ten or more counts. The rearrangement joins TRBV7-2 to TRBJ1-4; a possible D gene is TRBD1 (5 bases). Looked up from germline, CDR1 is SGHTA and CDR2 is FQGNSA. V lost 2 bases to trimming and J lost 10 bases, with 20 bases between them. There are 16 residues in the CDR3. The CDR3 DNA follows: TGTGCCAGCAGCTTATCGGGAATCTTGGGGACTAGAAAACTGTTTTTT. As protein: CASSLSGILGTRKLFF.

This clonotype has a count of ten or more. This rearrangement joins TRBV5-1 to TRBJ1-2; D not certain. V was cut by 0 bases and J by 8 bases, with 11 bases left in between. The CDR3 totals 13 residues. Germline CDR1 is SGHRS and CDR2 is YFSETQ. The CDR3 DNA reads TGCGCCAGCAGCTTGGATGGCCCCGTGGGCTACACCTTC. Translation: CASSLDGPVGYTF.

This clonotype appeared many times. The V and J genes are TRBV6-5 and TRBJ2-7, with D possibly being TRBD2 (6 bases). The germline gives CDR1 MNHEY, CDR2 SVGAGI. The CDR3 is 12 amino acids. V gave up 4 bases and J gave up 9 bases, with 13 bases separating them. The CDR3 DNA reads TGTGCCAGCAGTTTTTCCGGGACTTTGCAGTACTTC. This translates into CASSFSGTLQYF.

The table lists this clonotype with many counts. The chain has TRBV2 and TRBJ2-7; 7 nucleotides align to TRBD1. The trim removed 7 bases at V and 3 bases at J, leaving 6 bases unmatched. CDR1 and CDR2 (germline): SNHLY, FYNNEI. The CDR3 covers 13 residues. The CDR3 spells CASTMTGNYEQYF. CDR3 nucleotides: TGTGCCAGCACAATGACAGGGAACTACGAGCAGTACTTC.

This clonotype has a count of ten or more. The rearrangement joins TRBV5-1 to TRBJ2-7; unclear D gene. CDR1 is SGHRS, CDR2 YFSETQ, per germline. Trimming took off 0 bases at V and 0 bases at J, with 7 bases between the two ends. The CDR3 is made up of 14 amino acids. In nucleotides, the CDR3 is TGCGCCAGCAGCTTGGATCCGAGCTCCTACGAGCAGTACGTC. Protein: CASSLDPSSYEQYV.